This TCR beta chain was documented in a study of T-cell reconstitution after alpha-beta-depleted transplantation in children. Study-level findings and limits: Reportedly, roughly two months post-transplant, alpha-beta T cells arose from several hundred expanded graft clones.

Germline V lookup: CDR1 SQVTM, CDR2 ANQGSEA. The CDR3 sequence is 12 residues long. The V and J ends lost 6 bases and 4 bases, in that order; junction bases with no gene match: 3. This clonotype was counted only a few times. Its antigen is unknown. Unique molecular identifiers tagged the TCRbeta library. TCRdb re-called the PCR reads with MiXCR, one entry per CDR3 protein. The sample carries about 1,000,000 distinct CDR3 sequences, roughly 29% recorded once. This specimen consisted of PBMCs, mostly from graft donor cells, obtained 360 days after TCRalphabeta/CD19-depleted stem cell transplant. The source is a boy less than two years old who had a stem cell transplant for SCID, so the T cells may come from the graft donor. The chain recombines TRBV29-1 with TRBJ1-3, with 7 bases lining up with TRBD1. CDR3 sequence: CSVKGAGNTIYF. DNA for the CDR3: TGCAGCGTGAAGGGGGCCGGAAACACCATATATTTT.